This T cell receptor beta chain is from a study of cytomegalovirus exposure and HLA in healthy donors. As for the study in general: Inside one of the first data releases sat some 85 million unique TCRs taken from HLA-typed donors.

Broader study findings: Despite most TCR sequences being rare, some public TCRs occurred in many donors.

V gave up 5 bases and J gave up 2 bases, with 19 bases separating them. The germline gives CDR1 SGHVS, CDR2 FNYEAQ. The CDR3 is made up of 16 amino acids. A multiplex PCR was run with 60 Vbeta primers and 13 Jbeta primers. TCRdb's copy holds only in-frame clones and misses some; the assay was immunoSEQ multiplex PCR. Seen here are 85,000 to 130,000 clones, over 75% observed once, and the top ten hold approximately 5%. As concerns this clone: What it recognizes is unknown.

The TCR originated in a woman under 30 in good health and CMV-seropositive. The sample comprised PBMCs. The chain has TRBV7-6 and TRBJ2-7; D is perhaps TRBD2 (6 bases). The CDR3 DNA reads TGTGCCAGCAGCCCGTATAGCGCTAGCGTTCCCTACGAGCAGTACTTC. Translation gives CASSPYSASVPYEQYF.